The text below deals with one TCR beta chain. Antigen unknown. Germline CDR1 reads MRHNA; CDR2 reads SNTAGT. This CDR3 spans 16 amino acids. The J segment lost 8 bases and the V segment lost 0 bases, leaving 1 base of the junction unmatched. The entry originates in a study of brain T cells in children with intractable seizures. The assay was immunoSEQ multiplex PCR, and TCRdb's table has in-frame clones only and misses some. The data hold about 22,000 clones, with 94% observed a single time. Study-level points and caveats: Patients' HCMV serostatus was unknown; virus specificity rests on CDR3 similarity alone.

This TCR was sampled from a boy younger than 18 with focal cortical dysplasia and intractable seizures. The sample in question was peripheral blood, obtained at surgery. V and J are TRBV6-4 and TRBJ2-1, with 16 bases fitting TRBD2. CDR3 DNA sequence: TGTGCCAGCAGTGACTCGGGACTAGCGGGAGGGCATGAGCAGTTCTTC. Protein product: CASSDSGLAGGHEQFF.